This TCR beta chain came from a study of spatial heterogeneity in lung cancer. Study-level information: About 26 months after resection was the median timing of the follow-up PBMC samples, which were sequenced when available.

There are 14 residues in the CDR3. V dropped 8 bases and J dropped 0; count of bases not matched to a gene: 6. This clonotype was found many times. TCRdb redid the calling of the 5' RACE reads with MiXCR, one entry per CDR3 protein. The sample yields about 47,000 distinct CDR3 sequences, around 6.7% seen once. Time point in this sample: blood at routine non-recurrence follow-up after resection. In each case, whole RNA from tumor, nontumor lung or frozen PBMC was sequenced unsorted. The rearrangement joins TRBV12-3 or TRBV12-4 to TRBJ2-7; 8 bases are a match to TRBD1. The sequencing here drew on PBMCs, taken at follow-up. This receptor was obtained from a female donor with early-stage non-small cell lung cancer. This CDR3 is CASRPGTGSYEQYF. The CDR3, as DNA: TGTGCCAGCCGCCCCGGGACAGGCTCCTACGAGCAGTACTTC.